The 32 T cell receptor beta chains given below trace back to one sample, sequenced in a study of CDR3 diversity in severe acne. TCRdb passed the PCR reads through MiXCR, listing each CDR3 protein once. This sample yields around 91,000 distinct CDR3 sequences, of which 51% are seen a single time; approximately 15% belongs to the top ten. Sequencing was carried out using blood. These receptors were collected from a male donor in good health, without acne.

This chain joins TRBV2 and TRBJ2-3, with 15 bases fitting TRBD2. Germline V gives CDR1 SNHLY, CDR2 FYNNEI. V shed 10 bases, J shed 5 bases, and the junction held 13 bases outside the gene matches. This CDR3 contains 17 residues. The CDR3 nucleotides are TGTGCCACCGCCGGGACTAGCGGGGGGCCACCCGGAGATACGCAGTATTTT. Encoded protein: CATAGTSGGPPGDTQYF.

This clonotype was counted ten times or more. The V call is TRBV3-1, the J call TRBJ1-5, with D maybe TRBD1 (5 bases). CDR1 and CDR2 from the germline V gene are LGHDT and YNNKEL (reference sequence). The CDR3 contains 15 residues. The V end lost 0 bases, the J end lost 4 bases, and 10 bases lay between the germline ends. The CDR3 sequence: CASSQDLTANQPQHF. The CDR3 region has the DNA TGTGCCAGCAGCCAAGATCTGACAGCAAATCAGCCCCAGCATTTT.

The chain employs TRBV15 and TRBJ1-1; 7 bases are shared with TRBD1. Germline trimming cut 3 bases from V and 4 bases from J; bases unmatched to any gene: 5. The V gene's germline CDR1 is LNHNV and CDR2 YYDKDF (reference sequence). There are 14 residues in the CDR3. The DNA for the CDR3 is TGTGCCACCAGCAGCGAGGGGGCCGTCACTGAAGCTTTCTTT. Translated: CATSSEGAVTEAFF.

The chain couples TRBV24-1 to TRBJ2-3; 9 bases fit TRBD2. The CDR3 is made up of 15 amino acids. The V and J ends lost 1 base and 3 bases, in that order; junction bases with no gene match: 1. Germline CDR1 reads KGHDR; CDR2 reads SFDVKD. CDR3 nucleotides: TGTGCCACCAGTGATTTTAGCGGGAGTACAGATACGCAGTATTTT. It encodes CATSDFSGSTDTQYF.

The chain employs TRBV5-1 and TRBJ2-7, with 7 bases identical to TRBD1. Germline loops: CDR1 SGHRS, CDR2 YFSETQ. Trimming removed 4 bases from V and 5 bases from J; junction bases left unmatched: 9. CDR3 length equals 14 residues. For the CDR3, the DNA is TGCGCCAGCAGCACCATGGGACAGCTCAACGAGCAGTACTTC. It encodes CASSTMGQLNEQYF. Combining the CDR3 with reference TRBV5-1 and TRBJ2-7 gives the whole variable domain KAGVTQTPRYLIKTRGQQVTLSCSPISGHRSVSWYQQTPGQGLQFLFEYFSETQRNKGNFPGRFSGRQFSNSRSEMNVSTLELGDSALYLCASSTMGQLNEQYFGPGTRLTVT.

The rearrangement joins TRBV7-9 to TRBJ2-7, with 12 bases lining up with TRBD2. The CDR3 has 16 amino acids. The germline V gene encodes CDR1 SEHNR and CDR2 FQNEAQ (reference sequence). The V and J ends lost 5 bases and 2 bases, in that order; junction bases with no gene match: 7. Here the CDR3 DNA reads TGTGCCAGCAGCATTGGGCTAGCGGGAGGGCCCTACGAGCAGTACTTC. Translated, it gives CASSIGLAGGPYEQYF.

The rearrangement uses TRBV24-1 and TRBJ2-1; the match to TRBD1 covers 10 bases. With 9 bases clipped from V and 9 bases from J, the junction kept 10 bases outside the gene matches. The CDR3 length is 14 residues. Germline CDR1 KGHDR, CDR2 SFDVKD. DNA for the CDR3: TGTGCCACCCACTGGACAGGGGGAATAAGTGAGCAGTTCTTC. The encoded protein is CATHWTGGISEQFF.

V gene TRBV19 combines with J gene TRBJ2-5, with D possibly matching TRBD2 (6 bases). Germline CDR1 is LNHDA and CDR2 is SQIVND (reference sequence). The CDR3 extends over 15 amino acids. The V end was cut by 4 bases, the J end by 2 bases, with 14 bases between. CDR3 sequence (DNA): TGTGCCAGTAGTAAGGGACTGACGACTCAAGAGACCCAGTACTTC. Encoded protein: CASSKGLTTQETQYF.

This clonotype was detected a few times. The chain joins TRBV19 to TRBJ1-5; D gene unclear. The CDR3 spans 16 residues. V shed 5 bases and J shed 2 bases, with 16 bases lying between them. Germline loops: CDR1 LNHDA, CDR2 SQIVND (reference sequence). Here the CDR3 DNA reads TGTGCCAGTAGTCTGCGGGGTACTATGGGCAATCAGCCCCAGCATTTT. Its translation: CASSLRGTMGNQPQHF. The entire variable domain, with the rest obtained from reference TRBV19 and TRBJ1-5, is as follows: DGGITQSPKYLFRKEGQNVTLSCEQNLNHDAMYWYRQDPGQGLRLIYYSQIVNDFQKGDIAEGYSVSREKKESFPLTVTSAQKNPTAFYLCASSLRGTMGNQPQHFGDGTRLSIL.

This chain links TRBV7-9 with TRBJ2-7, with a tentative D call TRBD2 (5 bases). CDR1 SEHNR and CDR2 FQNEAQ come from the germline V gene (reference sequence). Between the trimmed V and J ends, which lost 1 base and 3 bases, there was a span of 10 bases. The CDR3 is 14 amino acids. CDR3 DNA sequence: TGTGCCAGCAGCTTAGGAGGAGGAAACTACGAGCAGTACTTC. This gives the protein CASSLGGGNYEQYF. Supplemented by reference TRBV7-9 and TRBJ2-7, the full variable domain reads DTGVSQNPRHKITKRGQNVTFRCDPISEHNRLYWYRQTLGQGPEFLTYFQNEAQLEKSRLLSDRFSAERPKGSFSTLEIQRTEQGDSAMYLCASSLGGGNYEQYFGPGTRLTVT.

The rearrangement links TRBV6-2 or TRBV6-3 to TRBJ2-1; 9 bases agree with TRBD2. J lost 4 bases, V lost 6 bases, and 1 base had no gene match. Germline V gene lookup returns CDR1 MNHEY and CDR2 SVGEGT. The CDR3 is 13 amino acids. The CDR3 spells CASRLAGYNEQFF. The CDR3 bases are TGTGCCAGCAGGCTAGCGGGGTACAATGAGCAGTTCTTC.

This clonotype has more than one count but fewer than ten. The V and J genes are TRBV6-5 and TRBJ2-7; D may be TRBD1 or TRBD2 (5 bases each). This CDR3 is built from 13 residues. The germline V and J ends were trimmed by 7 bases and 2 bases, with 12 bases remaining between them. Germline lookup yields CDR1 MNHEY and CDR2 SVGAGI. The CDR3 reads CASTRGPTYEQYF. CDR3 DNA: TGTGCCAGCACACGGGGCCCCACCTACGAGCAGTACTTC.

The chain uses TRBV6-1 and TRBJ2-7; TRBD2 might be the D (6 bases). The CDR3 runs to 14 residues. Deletions cut 10 bases from V and 3 bases from J, with 19 bases between. CDR1 is MNHNS, CDR2 SASEGT, per germline. Written as DNA, the CDR3 is TGTGCCACCGGGGGAGCGGAACCCTTCTACGAGCAGTACTTC. Translation: CATGGAEPFYEQYF.

This clonotype has a count of ten or more. V gene TRBV4-1 combines with J gene TRBJ1-2, with a possible D match to TRBD1 (6 bases). This CDR3 has 15 residues. Germline lookup yields CDR1 MGHRA and CDR2 YSYEKL. V was trimmed by 1 base and J by 2 bases, leaving 11 bases between them. CDR3: CASSQVGDTNYGYTF. The DNA for the CDR3 is TGCGCCAGCAGCCAAGTCGGGGACACCAACTATGGCTACACCTTC.

The chain couples TRBV7-9 to TRBJ2-2, with D possibly being TRBD2 (6 bases). Trimming cost V 5 bases and J 3 bases, with 19 bases left between them. CDR1 SEHNR and CDR2 FQNEAQ come from the germline V gene (reference sequence). This CDR3 contains 17 residues. CDR3 amino acids: CASSPPLGGQDTGELFF. As DNA, the CDR3 is TGTGCCAGCAGCCCCCCTTTGGGAGGTCAGGACACCGGGGAGCTGTTTTTT.

This clonotype was counted at least ten times. The chain links TRBV13 to TRBJ2-7; 10 bases fit TRBD1. CDR1 is PRHDT, CDR2 FYEKMQ, per germline (reference sequence). V gave up 3 bases and J gave up 4 bases; unmatched junction bases: 3. The CDR3 has 14 amino acids. CDR3 sequence reads: CASSFGQGVYEQYF. For the CDR3, the DNA is TGTGCCAGCAGCTTCGGACAGGGGGTTTACGAGCAGTACTTC.

Concerning this clonotype itself: The CDR3 ends on some other residue instead of the conserved phenylalanine or tryptophan, so this is likely a read error. The limits of the CDR3 on the DNA are not certain, so only TCRdb's listed CDR3 is given. The chain employs TRBV29-1 and TRBJ2-1; no check of the table's D call, TRBD1, against the DNA was made. The CDR3 comprises 23 residues, both ends counted. Germline V gives CDR1 SQVTM, CDR2 ANQGSEA. This chain's CDR3 is CSVEGQTSLYFCASSLIGDEQFL.

Details on this clonotype: Without the conserved terminal phenylalanine or tryptophan, this CDR3 likely stems from a read error. The chain has TRBV28 and TRBJ2-1, with D hard to call. Trimming took 3 bases from V and 7 from J, leaving 4 bases between them. Germline assignment: CDR1 MDHEN and CDR2 SYDVKM. The CDR3 is 11 amino acids. This CDR3 reads CASSLENEQFS. CDR3 coding DNA: TGTGCCAGCAGTTTGGAGAATGAGCAGTTCTCC.

This clonotype is classed as medium-sized. The chain recombines TRBV20-1 with TRBJ2-5, with a tentative D call TRBD1 (5 bases). The ends were cut back, 5 bases at V and 1 base at J, with 11 bases in the middle. Germline V gene lookup returns CDR1 DFQATT and CDR2 SNEGSKA (reference sequence). The CDR3 loop spans 13 amino acids. Written as DNA, the CDR3 is TGCAGTGCTTGGATGGACACCCAAGAGACCCAGTACTTC. Translating it yields CSAWMDTQETQYF.

In this sample, this clonotype turned up once. The rearrangement joins TRBV2 to TRBJ1-6; D remains ambiguous. There are 13 residues in the CDR3. V lost 7 bases and J lost 7, with 11 bases in between. The germline V gene encodes CDR1 SNHLY and CDR2 FYNNEI. The CDR3 DNA reads as TGTGCCAGCAAGCAGGCTCCAAATTCACCCCTCCACTTT. This translates into CASKQAPNSPLHF.

This clonotype has ten or more counts. The CDR3, as DNA: TGTGCCAGCAGCCAAGATCAGCTTTCCGGCACAGATACGCAGTATTTT. Protein sequence: CASSQDQLSGTDTQYF. The chain employs TRBV3-1 and TRBJ2-3; no definite D call. Germline CDR1 LGHDT, CDR2 YNNKEL (reference sequence). V dropped 0 bases and J dropped 1 base, with 11 bases sitting between them. The CDR3 sequence is 16 residues long.

This clonotype was seen more than once but under ten times. This chain uses TRBV20-1 with TRBJ2-3; D is unresolved. Trimming took off 1 base at V and 3 bases at J, with 2 bases between the two ends. The CDR3 has 11 amino acids. In germline, CDR1 is DFQATT, CDR2 SNEGSKA (reference sequence). The CDR3 here is CSARGTDTQYF. The CDR3 coding sequence is TGCAGTGCTAGAGGGACAGATACGCAGTATTTT.

J is TRBJ2-7 and V is TRBV7-9, with D perhaps assigned TRBD1 or TRBD2 (5 bases each). Germline CDR1 reads SEHNR; CDR2 reads FQNEAQ (reference sequence). Trimming took 6 bases from V and 2 from J, leaving 17 bases between them. The length of the CDR3 is 15 residues. Here the CDR3 reads CASRPGRSTPYEQYF. The CDR3 DNA follows: TGTGCCAGCAGACCGGGACGGAGCACCCCCTACGAGCAGTACTTC.

About this clonotype itself: A much bigger clone sits one base away, suggesting this may be a read error. This chain uses TRBV10-3 with TRBJ2-7, with 9 bases identical to TRBD1. V trimming: 11 bases; J trimming: 3 bases; junction bases outside the gene matches: 17. Germline CDR1 ENHRY, CDR2 SYGVKD. The CDR3 runs to 16 residues. CDR3 amino acids: CAANFRTGQGNYEQYF. CDR3 DNA: TGTGCCGCGAACTTCCGTACGGGACAGGGTAACTACGAGCAGTACTTC.

The CDR3 coding sequence is TGCAGTGCTATCGGCGGTCACACTGAAGCTTTCTTT. It codes for CSAIGGHTEAFF. The chain links TRBV20-1 to TRBJ1-1, with D hard to call. The germline CDR1 and CDR2 sequences are DFQATT and SNEGSKA (reference sequence). The CDR3 length is 12 residues. The V and J ends lost 4 bases and 3 bases respectively, with 9 bases between them.

This clonotype was detected only once. The chain joins TRBV6-2 or TRBV6-3 to TRBJ2-3; 11 bases line up with TRBD2. Germline CDR1 reads MNHEY; CDR2 reads SVGEGT. This CDR3 spans 16 amino acids. J lost 11 bases, V lost 2 bases, and 12 bases had no gene match. As DNA, the CDR3 is TGTGCCAGCAGTTACCTCGGACTAGCGGGTACGAATGAGCAGTATTTT. It yields the protein CASSYLGLAGTNEQYF.

A remark on this clonotype: A junction boundary mismatches the germline segment, possibly from a read error. The chain recombines TRBV3-1 with TRBJ2-2, with TRBD2 matching over 7 bases. CDR1 LGHDT and CDR2 YNNKEL come from the germline V gene (reference sequence). CDR3 length: 12 residues. The CDR3 sequence is CASSQEGGGLFF. CDR3 in DNA: TGTGCCAGCAGCCAAGAAGGCGGGGGGCTGTTTTTT.

This sequence joins TRBV7-9 and TRBJ1-2; a possible D gene is TRBD1 (5 bases). From germline, CDR1 is SEHNR and CDR2 FQNEAQ (reference sequence). V was pared by 2 bases and J by 4 bases, with 8 bases between. CDR3 length: 13 residues. CDR3 region: CASSLQGAYGYTF. In DNA form, the CDR3 reads TGTGCCAGCAGCTTACAGGGTGCCTATGGCTACACCTTC. Combining the CDR3 with reference TRBV7-9 and TRBJ1-2 gives the whole variable domain DTGVSQNPRHKITKRGQNVTFRCDPISEHNRLYWYRQTLGQGPEFLTYFQNEAQLEKSRLLSDRFSAERPKGSFSTLEIQRTEQGDSAMYLCASSLQGAYGYTFGSGTRLTVV.

The V gene is TRBV7-9, the J gene TRBJ1-2; maybe TRBD1 (6 bases). V lost 5 bases to trimming and J lost 6 bases, with 16 bases between them. Germline CDR1 SEHNR, CDR2 FQNEAQ (reference sequence). The CDR3 is made up of 14 amino acids. The CDR3 protein is CASSPGGPPDGYTF. For the CDR3, the DNA is TGTGCCAGCAGCCCTGGGGGCCCGCCGGATGGCTACACCTTC.

As regards this clonotype: It is likely a read error, because the conserved phenylalanine at the end of the CDR3 is missing. This sequence joins TRBV30 and TRBJ2-2; 9 bases match TRBD1. Germline CDR1 is GTSNPN and CDR2 is SVGIG (reference sequence). V lost 8 bases and J lost 6; bases outside the gene matches: 7. This CDR3 spans 13 amino acids. CDR3 DNA: TGTGCCACGGGACAGGGTTATGCCGGGGAGCTGTTTCTT. This encodes CATGQGYAGELFL.

This clonotype was recorded many times. The chain employs TRBV7-6 and TRBJ2-1; 8 nucleotides line up with TRBD2. The V gene end was trimmed by 3 bases and the J gene end by 6 bases; junction bases not matched to a gene: 13. The V gene's germline CDR1 is SGHVS and CDR2 FNYEAQ. The CDR3 is 17 residues long. CDR3 protein: CASSFLTGAGGTNEQFF. The CDR3 DNA is TGTGCCAGCAGCTTCCTTACTGGTGCGGGGGGAACCAATGAGCAGTTCTTC.

The gene calls are TRBV5-1 and TRBJ2-2; possible D gene TRBD2, 7 bases. The CDR3 loop spans 14 amino acids. CDR1 is SGHRS and CDR2 is YFSETQ in the germline V gene. V lost 3 bases and J lost 11, with 17 bases in between. Here the CDR3 reads CASSSWGGVDELFF. The CDR3 nucleotides are TGCGCCAGCAGCTCCTGGGGGGGCGTCGATGAGCTGTTTTTT. Full variable domain (missing parts from reference TRBV5-1 and TRBJ2-2): KAGVTQTPRYLIKTRGQQVTLSCSPISGHRSVSWYQQTPGQGLQFLFEYFSETQRNKGNFPGRFSGRQFSNSRSEMNVSTLELGDSALYLCASSSWGGVDELFFGEGSRLTVL.